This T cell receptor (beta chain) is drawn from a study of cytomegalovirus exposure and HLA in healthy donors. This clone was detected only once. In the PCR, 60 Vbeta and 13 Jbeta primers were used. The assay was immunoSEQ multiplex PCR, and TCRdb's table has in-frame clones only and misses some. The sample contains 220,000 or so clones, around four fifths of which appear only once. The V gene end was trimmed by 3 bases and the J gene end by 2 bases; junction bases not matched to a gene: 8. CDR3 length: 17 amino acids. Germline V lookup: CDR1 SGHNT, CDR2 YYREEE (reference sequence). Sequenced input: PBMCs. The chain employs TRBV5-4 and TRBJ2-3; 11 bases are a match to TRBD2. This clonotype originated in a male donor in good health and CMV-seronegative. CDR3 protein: CASSSQIAGGYTDTQYF. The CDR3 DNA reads TGTGCCAGCAGCTCGCAGATAGCGGGAGGGTACACAGATACGCAGTATTTT.